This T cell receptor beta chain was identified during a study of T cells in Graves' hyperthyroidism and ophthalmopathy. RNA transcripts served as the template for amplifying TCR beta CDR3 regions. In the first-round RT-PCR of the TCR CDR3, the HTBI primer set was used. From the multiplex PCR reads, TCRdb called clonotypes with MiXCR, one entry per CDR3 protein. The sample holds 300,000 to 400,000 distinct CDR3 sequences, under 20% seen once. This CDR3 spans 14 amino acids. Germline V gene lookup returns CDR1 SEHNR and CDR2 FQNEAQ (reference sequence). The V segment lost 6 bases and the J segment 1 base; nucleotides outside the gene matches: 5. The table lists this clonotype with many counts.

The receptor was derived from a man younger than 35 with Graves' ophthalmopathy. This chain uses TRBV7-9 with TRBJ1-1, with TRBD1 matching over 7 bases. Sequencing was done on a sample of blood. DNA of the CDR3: TGTGCCAGCAGGGGACAGACCCAGAACACTGAAGCTTTCTTT. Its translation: CASRGQTQNTEAFF.